This is a list of T cell receptor beta chains from one sample in a study of Graves' ophthalmopathy and Graves' hyperthyroidism. One entry per CDR3 protein, called by TCRdb with MiXCR from the multiplex PCR reads. The profile shows some 350,000 distinct CDR3 sequences, 17% of them singletons. Sequencing input: peripheral blood. Every receptor here comes from an adult woman with stable Graves' hyperthyroidism. The CDR3 runs from the conserved cysteine through the conserved F or W. Each record gives: V gene, J gene, CDR3 length, CDR3 protein.

TRBV6-2/TRBV6-3	TRBJ1-6	13	CASSYFGDSPLHF
TRBV28	TRBJ2-7	14	CASRTPGQGYEQYF
TRBV6-5	TRBJ1-2	13	CASSTRQDYGYTF
TRBV12-3/TRBV12-4	TRBJ1-6	14	CASSDRDGNSPLHF
TRBV29-1	TRBJ2-7	12	CSVQGASYEQYF
TRBV20-1	TRBJ2-5	14	CSATASGKAWTQYF
TRBV10-3	TRBJ1-3	13	CASRDASGNTIYF
TRBV28	TRBJ2-7	14	CATAGRAGVYEQYF
TRBV7-7	TRBJ1-2	17	CANIFAQVPSSLYGYTF
TRBV18	TRBJ1-2	14	CASSPPGRVDGYTF
TRBV6-1	TRBJ1-2	14	CATGPGQSGYGYTF
TRBV10-3	TRBJ2-5	14	CAISEFGGQETQYF
TRBV6-1	TRBJ1-1	15	CASSRVGPRGTEAFF
TRBV18	TRBJ1-1	14	CASSPRAGNTEAFF
TRBV28	TRBJ1-6	16	CASSLTSYKMGSPLHF
TRBV9	TRBJ2-5	17	CASSVDSGGLAQETQYF
TRBV20-1	TRBJ2-7	14	CSAREVGTTYEQYF
TRBV9	TRBJ1-5	16	CASRGTGRDSNQPQHF
TRBV4-1	TRBJ2-5	14	CASSQGGAGETQYF
TRBV19	TRBJ2-6	17	CASSGVKSLAGANVLTF
TRBV6-5	TRBJ1-6	18	CASSYGDTAALMDSPLHF
TRBV11-2	TRBJ2-7	17	CASSLREPRAPRAEQYF
TRBV24-1	TRBJ1-5	13	CATSDLADQPQHF
TRBV27	TRBJ1-5	16	CASSPFQTPSNQPQHF
TRBV7-9	TRBJ2-5	16	CASSLGPTGGMETQYF
TRBV6-2/TRBV6-3	TRBJ1-1	11	CASSRVGEAFF
TRBV28	TRBJ1-2	16	CASSSASRSQKRGYTF
TRBV29-1	TRBJ1-1	15	CSVGKTGGGNTEAFF
TRBV5-1	TRBJ1-3	16	CASSQRTGGSGNTIYF
TRBV6-5	TRBJ1-1	13	CASSPPWSPEAFF
TRBV4-1	TRBJ1-3	17	CASSQDHRGITGNTIYF
TRBV28	TRBJ2-7	15	CASSLWGTGTYEQYF
TRBV6-1	TRBJ1-5	15	CASSERDFRNQPQHF
TRBV28	TRBJ2-7	15	CASSPESGISYEQYF
TRBV6-2/TRBV6-3	TRBJ1-1	12	CASSSPGLQAFF
TRBV5-1	TRBJ1-5	16	CASSLARSVPNQPQHF
TRBV7-3	TRBJ2-7	14	CASSIRTRSYEQYF
TRBV5-6	TRBJ1-5	14	CASSSRGWEQPQHF
TRBV2	TRBJ2-7	15	CASTRGGSSTYEQYF
TRBV30	TRBJ2-5	13	CAWSLNRRETQYF
TRBV11-2	TRBJ1-2	15	CASSQGKGVNYGYTF
TRBV7-9	TRBJ2-7	15	CASSPTGAGSYEQYF
TRBV29-1	TRBJ1-2	13	CSGKTAANYGYTF
TRBV6-1	TRBJ2-3	16	CASRTTGAGAPDTQYF
TRBV5-1	TRBJ2-7	14	CASSLETGLWEQYF
TRBV6-2/TRBV6-3	TRBJ2-7	15	CASSFPFDETYEQYF